This record concerns one T cell receptor beta chain sequence. The CDR3 runs 13 residues. Original analysis: Quantification of nucleated cells was approximated via reference gene primer amplification. The table came from immunoSEQ multiplex PCR; TCRdb's copy has only in-frame clones and leaves some out. V, J and clone size reflect that table, while D and trimming were determined from the DNA. This repertoire shows 150,000 to 200,000 clones, approximately 80% found once; its top ten account for 9.5% to 13%. This record comes from a study of blood T cell repertoires in COVID-19. This clonotype was obtained from a human donor in a cohort sampled during active COVID-19. The chain carries TRBV21-1 and TRBJ1-6; the DNA was not compared with TRBD1, the D call given in the table. TRBV21-1 is assigned pseudogene status. The sequenced sample consisted of peripheral blood. The CDR3 here is CAKQGQGNSPLHF. CDR3 DNA sequence: TGTGCTAAGCAGGGACAGGGGAATTCACCCCTCCACTTT.